These 10 T cell receptor beta chains originate from one sample sequenced in a study of vaccination effects on CD4 cells after COVID-19. Isolating CD4+ T cells followed approximately nine days of culture. These receptors have no identified antigens. The repertoire was sequenced with immunoSEQ multiplex PCR; TCRdb's copy has only in-frame clones and lacks some. The data contain around 41,000 clones, around 76% of them singletons. Here the sequenced sample was CD4+ T cells from PBMCs cultured without peptide, taken before COVID-19 vaccination. Receptor source: a human donor who received a COVID-19 vaccine.

V is TRBV3-1 (or the pseudogene TRBV3-2) and J is TRBJ1-4; no reliable D call. Trimming took 0 bases from V and 6 from J, leaving 5 bases between them. Germline CDR1 reads LGHDT; CDR2 reads YNNKEL (reference sequence). CDR3 length equals 13 residues. CDR3 residues: CASSQDWYEKLFF. Written as DNA, the CDR3 is TGTGCCAGCAGCCAAGACTGGTATGAAAAACTGTTTTTT.

This chain uses TRBV6-1 with TRBJ1-5; a possible D gene is TRBD1 (6 bases). The germline CDR1 and CDR2 sequences are MNHNS and SASEGT. Trimming cost V 5 bases and J 6 bases, with 20 bases left between them. The CDR3 runs 16 residues. Here the CDR3 reads CASSQGGGIGFQPQHF. The CDR3, as DNA: TGTGCCAGCAGTCAAGGAGGGGGGATTGGATTTCAGCCCCAGCATTTT.

This chain uses TRBV28 with TRBJ1-2; TRBD1 matches 12 bases. The germline gives CDR1 MDHEN, CDR2 SYDVKM. The CDR3 is 14 residues long. The junction had 7 bases not matched to a gene; V was cut back by 7 bases and J by 7 bases. CDR3 protein: CASNSGTGGLGYTF. The CDR3 nucleotides are TGTGCCAGCAATTCCGGGACAGGGGGCCTTGGCTACACCTTC.

The chain links TRBV6-4 to TRBJ1-1; TRBD1 might be the D (5 bases). Germline V gene data show CDR1 as MRHNA and CDR2 as SNTAGT. Trimming stripped 4 bases from V and 1 base from J, with 7 bases between. The CDR3 runs to 13 residues. This CDR3 is CASSVDRNTEAFF. As DNA, the CDR3 is TGTGCCAGCAGTGTTGACAGGAACACTGAAGCTTTCTTT.

The chain joins TRBV6-5 to TRBJ2-5; no definite D call. V was shortened by 2 bases and J by 5 bases, with 9 bases between the two germline ends. Germline CDR1 and CDR2: MNHEY and SVGAGI. The CDR3 is made up of 13 amino acids. The CDR3 bases are TGTGCCAGCAGTTACACGCCGAGGGAGACCCAGTACTTC. It yields the protein CASSYTPRETQYF.

This rearrangement joins TRBV12-3 or TRBV12-4 to TRBJ2-1; D not certain. The CDR3 is 13 amino acids. The germline V and J ends were trimmed by 2 bases and 4 bases, with 6 bases remaining between them. CDR3: CASSLSAYNEQFF. The CDR3 nucleotides are TGTGCCAGCAGTTTATCGGCGTACAATGAGCAGTTCTTC.

J is TRBJ1-2 and V is TRBV10-3; the match to TRBD1 covers 9 bases. The CDR3 loop spans 18 amino acids. The trim removed 8 bases at V and 2 bases at J, leaving 18 bases unmatched. Germline CDR1 and CDR2: ENHRY and SYGVKD. CDR3 sequence (DNA): TGTGCCATCGGTAGTGGACAGGGGCGCACGGGATGGAACTATGGCTACACCTTC. Amino acids: CAIGSGQGRTGWNYGYTF.

The chain has TRBV2 and TRBJ2-3; D tentatively fits TRBD1 or TRBD2 (6 bases each). The CDR3 sequence is 15 residues long. Per the germline V gene, CDR1 is SNHLY and CDR2 is FYNNEI. The V end was cut by 7 bases, the J end by 4 bases, with 18 bases between. CDR3 amino acids: CASILQGAGADTQYF. The DNA for the CDR3 is TGTGCCAGCATTCTACAGGGAGCGGGTGCAGATACGCAGTATTTT.

The chain is built from TRBV18 and TRBJ1-5; a weak D match, TRBD1 (6 bases). Germline CDR1 KGHSH, CDR2 LQKENI. V shed 6 bases and J shed 2 bases, with 11 bases lying between them. The CDR3 has 14 residues. For the CDR3, the DNA is TGTGCCAGCTCGTCAGGGGTTCGCAATCAGCCCCAGCATTTT. It specifies CASSSGVRNQPQHF.

The rearrangement joins TRBV12-2 to TRBJ2-7; TRBD1 is taken as the D call from the table, unchecked against the DNA. TRBV12-2 is labeled a pseudogene. The CDR3 spans 16 residues. The CDR3 coding sequence is TGTGCAAGTCGCTACGAACAGCGGGACAGGGGCTACGAGCAGTACGTC. Residues: CASRYEQRDRGYEQYV.